This entry is about one T cell receptor beta chain. This entry comes from a study of blood T cells in healthy people across ages. Together with a sample-barcoded 5' primer, a J-beta primer mix was included in a second PCR lasting roughly 6 to 12 cycles. Researchers report that each sample yielded at least 3 million CDR3-containing paired-end reads. TCRdb reanalysed the 5' RACE reads using MiXCR and keeps one entry per CDR3 protein. The table records approximately 600,000 distinct CDR3 sequences, about 54% of them present only once. CDR3 length: 14 amino acids. Per the germline V gene, CDR1 is MNHEY and CDR2 is SVGEGT.

V gene TRBV6-2 or TRBV6-3 combines with J gene TRBJ2-1, with TRBD2 identical over 12 bases. The J call may be mistaken, given a closer DNA end match to TRBJ2-7. This TCR came from a man in his 60s in good health. Input material: blood. CDR3 bases: TGTGCCAGCAGACTAGCGGGGGGCCTAGGTGAGCAGTACTTC. Residues: CASRLAGGLGEQYF.